This T cell receptor (beta chain) was documented in a study of OX40 agonist ivuxolimab in advanced cancers. Regarding the research as a whole: Ivuxolimab was an agonistic, fully human IgG2 monoclonal antibody directed against OX40 (CD134), a costimulatory receptor. Intravenous ivuxolimab was administered to patients every 2 weeks at six dose levels: 0.01, 0.1, 0.3, 1.5, 3 and 10 mg/kg. Among the approximately 50 dose-escalation patients, around 19 had hepatocellular carcinoma, about 15 melanoma, 9 renal cell carcinoma and 9 head and neck cancer. In the dose-escalation cohort, more than 75% of patients were male, and the mean age was around 60 years, with a range of roughly 20 to 80. Prior anti-PD-1, anti-PD-L1 or anti-CTLA-4 therapy was permitted, and checkpoint inhibitors had been received by roughly 42% of dose-escalation patients. Partial responses occurred in three dose-escalation patients: two with cutaneous melanoma and one with hepatocellular carcinoma. Peripheral TCRbeta sequencing was intended to test whether TCR sequence diversity was altered and clonal T-cell expansion was caused by ivuxolimab. The paper reports the monotherapy dose-escalation portion (N of about 56 patients) of the phase I ivuxolimab trial.

Notes on this clone: The specificity of this receptor is unknown. One base away there is no much larger clone; base qualities are not given.

The CDR3 numbers 15 residues from cysteine through phenylalanine. Solely the CDR3 DNA is kept, with 45 bases framed from the first base. Genomic DNA was isolated from the sorted cells so that the TCRbeta CDR3 region could be sequenced. The immunoSEQ Assay was used to sequence the TCRbeta CDR3 regions. TCRdb stores this immuneACCESS table with in-frame sequences only. Part of the clones is absent; in the studies checked, under half of the shortfall reflects unresolved V genes, and no reason is known for the rest. For this sample there are around 80,000 clones; roughly nine tenths appear just once. The ten largest clonotypes hold over 0.15% of the sample. The paper's findings and limits, for the study overall: After ivuxolimab, expanded clones were on average more numerous among CD8+ T cells than among CD4+ T cells. Clonal expansion of both CD4+ and CD8+ blood T cells was observed from baseline to week 6 at doses 0.1 to 3.0 mg/kg. Antigen specificity was not determined for the clonally expanded peripheral T cells. Low levels of normalized T-cell clonal expansion were also seen in some patients who did not respond. In the 0.1-3.0 mg/kg groups, partial responders were among the patients with the lowest normalized peripheral clonal expansion, particularly in CD8+ T cells.

The trial excluded patients who had a history of autoimmune disease or who were on systemic immunosuppression. Peripheral blood for TCR sequencing was collected from all dose cohorts at baseline, on cycle 4 day 1, and on cycle 7 day 1. The samples were drawn from a first-in-human, open-label, multicenter phase I dose-escalation trial of ivuxolimab. Adults with locally advanced or metastatic head and neck squamous cell, hepatocellular, melanoma or renal cell carcinoma were enrolled in the trial. Before TCR sequencing, CD4+ and CD8+ T cells were separately sorted from peripheral blood. The sample was CD4+ or CD8+ T cells sorted from blood, taken in a trial of the OX40 agonist ivuxolimab. Recombination connected TRBV7-5 to TRBJ1-5. TRBV7-5 is shown as a pseudogene. This TCR was sampled from an adult with an advanced solid tumor such as melanoma, head and neck, liver or kidney cancer. Here is the DNA: TGTGTCAGAAGCTTAATAGGGGACCTCCGGCCGCCCCAGCATTTT. It codes for CVRSLIGDLRPPQHF.